These 32 T cell receptor beta chains were all obtained from the same sample, sequenced in a study of blood T cell repertoires in COVID-19. Measured with immunoSEQ multiplex PCR; TCRdb has only the in-frame clones, and not every one. The repertoire includes more than 200,000 clones, almost 90% of them detected once, and less than 3.5% sits in the top ten. Sequences were obtained from peripheral blood. The receptors shown here come from a woman in her fifties or sixties with acute or convalescent COVID-19.

The genes are TRBV5-6 and TRBJ1-3, with no clear D. Trimming cost V 5 bases and J 2 bases, with 23 bases left between them. The CDR3 loop spans 18 amino acids. Germline loops: CDR1 SGHDT, CDR2 YYEEEE. The CDR3 nucleotides read TGTGCCAGCAGTTTCCTAATCAGTGGTTTGGGCACTGGAAACACCATATATTTT. Translated: CASSFLISGLGTGNTIYF. Together with reference TRBV5-6 and TRBJ1-3, the CDR3 gives the full variable domain: DAGVTQSPTHLIKTRGQQVTLRCSPKSGHDTVSWYQQALGQGPQFIFQYYEEEERQRGNFPDRFSGHQFPNYSSELNVNALLLGDSALYLCASSFLISGLGTGNTIYFGEGSWLTVV.

This chain links TRBV6-5 with TRBJ2-7; the D gene is possibly TRBD1 (6 bases). CDR1 and CDR2 from the germline V gene are MNHEY and SVGAGI. The CDR3 loop spans 12 amino acids. V was clipped by 5 bases and J by 3 bases, with 8 bases between them. CDR3 coding DNA: TGTGCCAGCAGTAGGACAGTCTACGAGCAGTACTTC. Translation gives CASSRTVYEQYF.

This chain connects TRBV7-2 to TRBJ1-2; D possibly corresponds to TRBD1 (6 bases). Trimming removed 4 bases from V and 2 bases from J, with 11 bases in between. The germline V gene encodes CDR1 SGHTA and CDR2 FQGNSA. The CDR3 consists of 14 residues. Here the CDR3 DNA reads TGTGCCAGCAGCTGGGATGGGGGCAACTATGGCTACACCTTC. Protein: CASSWDGGNYGYTF.

This chain uses TRBV7-3 with TRBJ1-2; 8 bases map to TRBD1. The CDR3 has 15 amino acids. V trimming: 0 bases; J trimming: 7 bases; junction bases outside the gene matches: 7. Germline values: CDR1 SGHTA, CDR2 FQGTGA. CDR3 in DNA: TGTGCCAGCAGCTTAACGGGACAGGCCACGGGTGGCTACACCTTC. Its protein product is CASSLTGQATGGYTF.

The chain couples TRBV10-2 to TRBJ1-6, with D perhaps matching TRBD1 (5 bases). Germline V gene data show CDR1 as WSHSY and CDR2 as SAAADI. Deletions cut 7 bases from V and 6 bases from J, with 19 bases between. The CDR3 runs 16 residues. Written as DNA, the CDR3 is TGCGCCAGCACCCATTGGAACGGGGGAGGTAATTCACCCCTCCACTTT. This translates into CASTHWNGGGNSPLHF.

J is TRBJ2-1 and V is TRBV25-1; possibly TRBD1 for D (6 bases). The germline gives CDR1 MGHDK, CDR2 SYGVNS. CDR3 length: 16 amino acids. With 1 base removed from V and 2 bases from J, the gap between germline ends came to 12 bases. DNA of the CDR3: TGTGCCAGCAGTGAATTTCGGGGACAACCCTACAATGAGCAGTTCTTC. This encodes CASSEFRGQPYNEQFF.

The rearrangement links TRBV7-2 to TRBJ1-5, with D perhaps matching TRBD1 (6 bases). The CDR3 covers 16 residues. Trimming stripped 2 bases from V and 4 bases from J, with 15 bases between. Looked up from germline, CDR1 is SGHTA and CDR2 is FQGNSA. This CDR3 is CASSLWGTNMNQPQHF. The CDR3 nucleotides read TGTGCCAGCAGCTTATGGGGGACAAACATGAATCAGCCCCAGCATTTT.

The chain combines TRBV29-1 with TRBJ2-3; unclear D gene. Between the trimmed V and J ends, which lost 7 bases and 3 bases, there was a span of 5 bases. The germline CDR1 and CDR2 sequences are SQVTM and ANQGSEA. The CDR3 length is 10 residues. As DNA, the CDR3 is TGCAGCGCCTTAACAGATACGCAGTATTTT. Translating gives CSALTDTQYF.

V and J are TRBV28 and TRBJ1-1; TRBD1 aligns across 10 bases. CDR1 and CDR2 (germline): MDHEN, SYDVKM. V shed 6 bases, J shed 0 bases, and the junction held 7 bases outside the gene matches. This CDR3 spans 16 amino acids. In DNA form, the CDR3 reads TGTGCCAGCAGACTTCGGACAGGGGGTATGAACACTGAAGCTTTCTTT. Translated, it gives CASRLRTGGMNTEAFF.

This CDR3 reads CASDRGEVGEQYF. The CDR3 DNA reads TGTGCCAGTGACAGGGGAGAAGTTGGCGAGCAGTACTTC. J is TRBJ2-7 and V is TRBV2, with 8 bases that match TRBD1. Trimming removed 9 bases from V and 6 bases from J; junction bases left unmatched: 10. This CDR3 region has 13 residues. From germline, CDR1 is SNHLY and CDR2 FYNNEI.

This clone was recorded many times. V and J are TRBV27 and TRBJ1-2, with TRBD1 matching 7 bases. Germline assignment: CDR1 MNHEY and CDR2 SMNVEV (reference sequence). The CDR3 covers 14 residues. The junction had 5 bases not matched to a gene; V was cut back by 0 bases and J by 7 bases. The CDR3 DNA is TGTGCCAGCAGTTTATCCCAGGGGGGTCTTGGCTACACCTTC. Translating it yields CASSLSQGGLGYTF.

Remarks on this clone: At the DNA level, this CDR3 is encoded by other sequences in the same sample as well. The chain employs TRBV5-1 and TRBJ1-2, with unresolved D. CDR1 SGHRS and CDR2 YFSETQ come from the germline V gene. There are 13 residues in the CDR3. V lost 1 base and J lost 1, with 5 bases in between. The CDR3: CASSLSGNYGYTF. In DNA form, the CDR3 reads TGCGCCAGCAGCTTGTCCGGTAACTATGGCTACACCTTC.

The CDR3 region has the DNA TGTGCCAGCAGCTTAGAAATGACGGGGGGGTCCTACGAGCAGTACTTC. Encoded protein: CASSLEMTGGSYEQYF. This chain links TRBV11-2 with TRBJ2-7, with 8 bases identical to TRBD2. With 0 bases clipped from V and 1 base from J, the junction kept 5 bases outside the gene matches. The CDR3 contains 16 residues. Germline values: CDR1 SGHAT, CDR2 FQNNGV.

The chain employs TRBV9 and TRBJ1-3; D remains unclear. Germline V gene sequence: CDR1 SGDLS, CDR2 YYNGEE. The CDR3 has 14 amino acids. Trimming left V 4 bases short and J 0 bases short, with 8 bases between. The CDR3 here is CASSQAPSGNTIYF. The CDR3 DNA reads as TGTGCCAGCAGCCAAGCGCCCTCTGGAAACACCATATATTTT.

Only one count was recorded for this clone. This sequence joins TRBV7-6 and TRBJ2-1, with TRBD2 identical over 13 bases. CDR3 length equals 14 residues. J lost 15 bases, V lost 4 bases, and 9 bases had no gene match. Germline V gene lookup returns CDR1 SGHVS and CDR2 FNYEAQ. The CDR3 DNA sequence: TGTGCCAGCAGCTCCCCAATGACTAGCGGGAGGTGGTTCTTC. Amino acids: CASSSPMTSGRWFF. Full variable domain (rest looked up from reference TRBV7-6 and TRBJ2-1): GAGVSQSPRYKVTKRGQDVALRCDPISGHVSLYWYRQALGQGPEFLTYFNYEAQQDKSGLPNDRFSAERPEGSISTLTIQRTEQRDSAMYRCASSSPMTSGRWFFGPGTRLTVL.

The chain uses TRBV19 and TRBJ2-3, with TRBD1 matching over 7 bases. This CDR3 spans 12 amino acids. The germline V gene has CDR1 LNHDA and CDR2 SQIVND (reference sequence). V shed 5 bases, J shed 11 bases, and the junction held 7 bases outside the gene matches. The CDR3 bases are TGTGCCAGTAGTCCAAGACAGGGCTGGCAGTATTTT. Protein sequence: CASSPRQGWQYF.

The rearrangement joins TRBV15 to TRBJ2-3, with 9 nucleotides matching TRBD1. The CDR3 extends over 11 amino acids. Germline V CDR1 and CDR2: LNHNV, YYDKDF (reference sequence). The CDR3 region is CARQGADTQYF. CDR3 DNA: TGTGCTCGACAGGGGGCAGATACGCAGTATTTT.

CDR3 loop: CASSLYPPGNTGELFF. As DNA, the CDR3 is TGTGCCAGCAGCTTATATCCCCCAGGAAACACCGGGGAGCTGTTTTTT. The rearrangement uses TRBV11-2 and TRBJ2-2; no reliable D call. The ends were cut back, 2 bases at V and 2 bases at J, with 12 bases in the middle. The germline V gene encodes CDR1 SGHAT and CDR2 FQNNGV. The CDR3 contains 16 residues.

The chain carries TRBV19 and TRBJ2-7, with 9 nucleotides matching TRBD1. Unmatched junction bases numbered 4, after V lost 1 base and J lost 6 bases. The CDR3 has 14 amino acids. The germline CDR1 and CDR2 sequences are LNHDA and SQIVND (reference sequence). The CDR3 reads CASSIVLDRGEQYF. For the CDR3, the DNA is TGTGCCAGTAGTATAGTACTGGACAGGGGCGAGCAGTACTTC.

The chain combines TRBV25-1 with TRBJ1-1, with D unclear. Germline CDR1 and CDR2: MGHDK and SYGVNS. V was trimmed by 8 bases and J by 1 base, leaving 5 bases between them. The CDR3 spans 11 residues. CDR3 bases: TGTGCCAGCTTACAGAACACTGAAGCTTTCTTT. Its protein product is CASLQNTEAFF. Full variable domain (remainder filled in from reference TRBV25-1 and TRBJ1-1): EADIYQTPRYLVIGTGKKITLECSQTMGHDKMYWYQQDPGMELHLIHYSYGVNSTEKGDLSSESTVSRIRTEHFPLTLESARPSHTSQYLCASLQNTEAFFGQGTRLTVV.

The chain is built from TRBV7-9 and TRBJ1-5; the D gene is possibly TRBD1 (6 bases). From germline, CDR1 is SEHNR and CDR2 FQNEAQ (reference sequence). Between the trimmed V and J ends, which lost 5 bases and 1 base, there was a span of 12 bases. CDR3 size: 15 residues. The chain's CDR3 is CASSPQGVSNQPQHF. The CDR3 nucleotides read TGTGCCAGCAGCCCACAGGGAGTCAGCAATCAGCCCCAGCATTTT.

This clone has a single count. V usage is TRBV6-1 and J usage is TRBJ1-3; 7 nucleotides line up with TRBD1. Germline V gene data show CDR1 as MNHNS and CDR2 as SASEGT. After removal of 3 bases from V and 3 bases from J, the junction contained 2 bases not matched to a gene. The CDR3 runs to 14 residues. CDR3 residues: CASSDRGLGNTIYF. The CDR3 region has the DNA TGTGCCAGCAGTGATAGGGGGCTTGGAAACACCATATATTTT.

The chain carries TRBV7-9 and TRBJ1-1; D might be TRBD1 (5 bases). Trimming left V 5 bases short and J 6 bases short, with 13 bases between. Germline loops: CDR1 SEHNR, CDR2 FQNEAQ (reference sequence). CDR3 size: 13 residues. As DNA, the CDR3 is TGTGCCAGCAGCAATTCCGGGGGGTCTGAAGCTTTCTTT. It specifies CASSNSGGSEAFF.

The chain combines TRBV19 with TRBJ1-2; TRBD1 matches 8 bases. CDR3 length: 13 amino acids. Germline trimming cut 4 bases from V and 2 bases from J; bases unmatched to any gene: 0. The germline V gene has CDR1 LNHDA and CDR2 SQIVND (reference sequence). As DNA, the CDR3 is TGTGCCAGTAGTAGGACAGGGAACTATGGCTACACCTTC. The encoded protein is CASSRTGNYGYTF.

The CDR3 loop reads CASTPGQGDPYEQYF. CDR3 bases: TGTGCCAGTACCCCGGGACAGGGTGATCCCTACGAGCAGTACTTC. This rearrangement joins TRBV19 to TRBJ2-7; 9 bases fit TRBD1. Germline V lookup: CDR1 LNHDA, CDR2 SQIVND (reference sequence). V dropped 7 bases and J dropped 2; count of bases not matched to a gene: 9. CDR3 length: 15 amino acids.

V is TRBV19 and J is TRBJ1-6; a weak D match, TRBD1 (5 bases). CDR1 and CDR2 from the germline V gene are LNHDA and SQIVND (reference sequence). The V end lost 2 bases, the J end lost 8 bases, and 13 bases lay between the germline ends. The CDR3 has 15 residues. The CDR3 region has the DNA TGTGCCAGTAGTATAAATAGTCAGGGCTATTCACCCCTCCACTTT. It translates to CASSINSQGYSPLHF.

V gene TRBV5-1 combines with J gene TRBJ1-4, with TRBD1 matching over 7 bases. J lost 0 bases, V lost 0 bases, and 2 bases had no gene match. Germline V lookup: CDR1 SGHRS, CDR2 YFSETQ. This CDR3 has 16 residues. CDR3 residues: CASSLGQGATNEKLFF. CDR3 DNA: TGCGCCAGCAGCTTGGGACAGGGTGCAACTAATGAAAAACTGTTTTTT.

The V call is TRBV18, the J call TRBJ2-1; 7 bases fit TRBD2. The ends lost 0 bases at V and 8 bases at J; junction bases unmatched: 7. Germline V gives CDR1 KGHSH, CDR2 LQKENI. CDR3 length equals 15 residues. The CDR3 loop is CASSPPGGIGDEQFF. The CDR3 DNA reads TGTGCCAGCTCACCACCGGGGGGGATCGGCGATGAGCAGTTCTTC.

The gene calls are TRBV12-5 and TRBJ1-2; TRBD1 matches 11 bases. V lost 2 bases to trimming and J lost 5 bases; unmatched junction nucleotides: 7. The germline CDR1 and CDR2 sequences are LGHNT and FRNRAP. This CDR3 region has 16 residues. The CDR3: CASGLTGQGARYGYTF. The DNA of the CDR3 is TGTGCTAGTGGTTTGACAGGACAGGGGGCTCGGTATGGCTACACCTTC.

The chain recombines TRBV12-3 or TRBV12-4 with TRBJ1-2; D unresolved. The CDR3 has 13 residues. Trimming cost V 1 base and J 6 bases, with 9 bases left between them. CDR3 nucleotides: TGTGCCAGCAGTTTAGGAGTTACAGATGGCTACACCTTC. This encodes CASSLGVTDGYTF.

The V call is TRBV9, the J call TRBJ2-7, with 10 bases fitting TRBD1. From germline, CDR1 is SGDLS and CDR2 YYNGEE. Losses at the gene ends were 0 bases for V and 2 bases for J; bases not matched to a gene: 8. The CDR3 has 17 amino acids. The CDR3 DNA is TGTGCCAGCAGCGTAGCGAGTGGGGACAGGGGTCCCTACGAGCAGTACTTC. The encoded protein is CASSVASGDRGPYEQYF.

This rearrangement joins TRBV7-2 to TRBJ1-2; D gene unclear. CDR1 and CDR2 from the germline V gene are SGHTA and FQGNSA. The V end was cut by 6 bases, the J end by 0 bases, with 14 bases between. The CDR3 sequence is 15 residues long. This chain's CDR3 is CASSLSTNPNYGYTF. The CDR3 DNA reads TGTGCCAGCAGTTTGAGCACCAACCCTAACTATGGCTACACCTTC.